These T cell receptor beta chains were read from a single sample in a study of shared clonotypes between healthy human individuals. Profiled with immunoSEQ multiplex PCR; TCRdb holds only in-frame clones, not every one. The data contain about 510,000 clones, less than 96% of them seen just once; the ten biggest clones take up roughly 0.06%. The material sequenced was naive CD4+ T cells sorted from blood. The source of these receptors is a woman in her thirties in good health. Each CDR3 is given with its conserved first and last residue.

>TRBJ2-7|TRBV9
CASSLGPTSYEQYF
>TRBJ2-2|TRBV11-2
CASSSGIAEGTGELFF
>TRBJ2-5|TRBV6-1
CASRRTVQETQYF
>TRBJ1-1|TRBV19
CASKKGATEAFF
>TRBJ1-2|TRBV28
CASREGTAYGYTF
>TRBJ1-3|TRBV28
CASSFSLGYGNTIYF
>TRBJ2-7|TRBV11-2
CASSRLWVAGQKYFGEQYF
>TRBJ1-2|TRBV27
CASSRDGNYGYTF
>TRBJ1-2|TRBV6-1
CASSEASGNYGYTF
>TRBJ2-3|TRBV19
CASRDTSGSTDTQYF
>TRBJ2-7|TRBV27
CASSRAPGDISYEQYF
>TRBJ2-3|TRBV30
CAWSVLDRAGDTQYF
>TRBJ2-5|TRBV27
CASSPWDRHRETQYF